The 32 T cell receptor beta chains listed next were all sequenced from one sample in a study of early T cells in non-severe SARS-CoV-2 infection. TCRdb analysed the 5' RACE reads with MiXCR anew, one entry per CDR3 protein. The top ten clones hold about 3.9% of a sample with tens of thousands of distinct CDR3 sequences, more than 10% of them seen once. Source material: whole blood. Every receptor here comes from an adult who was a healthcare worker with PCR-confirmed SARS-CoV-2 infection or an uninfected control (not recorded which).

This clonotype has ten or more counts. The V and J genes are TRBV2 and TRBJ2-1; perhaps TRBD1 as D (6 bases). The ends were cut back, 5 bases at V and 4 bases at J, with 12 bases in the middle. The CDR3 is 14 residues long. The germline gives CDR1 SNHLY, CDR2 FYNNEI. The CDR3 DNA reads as TGTGCCAGCAGTCGGGACATATCATACAATGAGCAGTTCTTC. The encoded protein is CASSRDISYNEQFF.

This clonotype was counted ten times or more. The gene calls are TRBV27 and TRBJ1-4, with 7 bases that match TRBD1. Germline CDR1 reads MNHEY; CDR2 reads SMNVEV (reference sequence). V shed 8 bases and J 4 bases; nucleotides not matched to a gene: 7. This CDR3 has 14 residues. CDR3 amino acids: CASGGQASNEKLFF. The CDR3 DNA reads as TGTGCCAGCGGCGGACAGGCCAGTAATGAAAAACTGTTTTTT.

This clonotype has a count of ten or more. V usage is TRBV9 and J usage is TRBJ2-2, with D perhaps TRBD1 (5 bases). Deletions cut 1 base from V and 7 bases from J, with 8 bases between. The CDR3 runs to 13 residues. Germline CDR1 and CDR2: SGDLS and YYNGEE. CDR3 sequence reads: CASSVTGIGELFF. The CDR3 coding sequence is TGTGCCAGCAGCGTAACAGGTATCGGGGAGCTGTTTTTT.

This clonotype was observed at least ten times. Here the CDR3 reads CASSATSGRDETQYF. CDR3 coding DNA: TGTGCCAGCAGTGCGACTAGCGGGAGGGATGAGACCCAGTACTTC. The chain recombines TRBV2 with TRBJ2-5; 14 bases map to TRBD2. J was trimmed by 5 bases and V by 4 bases; bases with no gene match: 3. The germline V gene encodes CDR1 SNHLY and CDR2 FYNNEI. The CDR3 has 15 amino acids.

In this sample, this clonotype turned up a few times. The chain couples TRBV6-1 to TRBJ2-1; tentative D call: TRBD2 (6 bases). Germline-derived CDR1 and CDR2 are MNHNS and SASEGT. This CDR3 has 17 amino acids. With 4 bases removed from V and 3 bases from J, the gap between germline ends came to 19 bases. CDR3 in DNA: TGTGCCAGCAGTGTATCCCCCTACAACGGGGGCTACAATGAGCAGTTCTTC. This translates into CASSVSPYNGGYNEQFF.

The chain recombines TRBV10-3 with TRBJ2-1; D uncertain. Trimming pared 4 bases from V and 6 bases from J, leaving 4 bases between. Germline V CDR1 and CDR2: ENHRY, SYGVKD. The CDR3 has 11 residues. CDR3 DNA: TGTGCCATCAGTGTACTCAATGAGCAGTTCTTC. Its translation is CAISVLNEQFF.

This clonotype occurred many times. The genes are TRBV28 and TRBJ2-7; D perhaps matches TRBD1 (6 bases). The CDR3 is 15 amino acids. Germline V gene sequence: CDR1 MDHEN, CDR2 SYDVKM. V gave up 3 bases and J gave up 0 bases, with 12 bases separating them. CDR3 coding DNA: TGTGCCAGCAGTTTCAGGGGCCGGTCCTCCTACGAGCAGTACTTC. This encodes CASSFRGRSSYEQYF.

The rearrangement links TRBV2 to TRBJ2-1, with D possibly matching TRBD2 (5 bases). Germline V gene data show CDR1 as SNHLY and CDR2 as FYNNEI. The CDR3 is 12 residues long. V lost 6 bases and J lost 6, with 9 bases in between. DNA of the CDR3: TGTGCCAGCAGCCCCGGGGTCAATGAGCAGTTCTTC. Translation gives CASSPGVNEQFF. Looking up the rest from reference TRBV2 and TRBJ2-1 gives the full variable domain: EPEVTQTPSHQVTQMGQEVILRCVPISNHLYFYWYRQILGQKVEFLVSFYNNEISEKSEIFDDQFSVERPDGSNFTLKIRSTKLEDSAMYFCASSPGVNEQFFGPGTRLTVL.

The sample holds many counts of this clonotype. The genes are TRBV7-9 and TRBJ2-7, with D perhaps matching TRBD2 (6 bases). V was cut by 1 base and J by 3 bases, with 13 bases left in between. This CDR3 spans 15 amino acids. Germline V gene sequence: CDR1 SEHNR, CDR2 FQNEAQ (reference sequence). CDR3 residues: CASSLDRDSIYEQYF. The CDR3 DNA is TGTGCCAGCAGCTTAGATAGGGACTCGATCTACGAGCAGTACTTC.

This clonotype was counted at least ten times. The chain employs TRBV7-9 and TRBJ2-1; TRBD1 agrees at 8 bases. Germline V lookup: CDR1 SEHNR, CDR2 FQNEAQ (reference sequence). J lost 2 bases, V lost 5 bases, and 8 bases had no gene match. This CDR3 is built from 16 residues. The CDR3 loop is CASSPTDRGPYNEQFF. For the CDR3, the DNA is TGTGCCAGCAGCCCAACCGACAGGGGCCCCTACAATGAGCAGTTCTTC.

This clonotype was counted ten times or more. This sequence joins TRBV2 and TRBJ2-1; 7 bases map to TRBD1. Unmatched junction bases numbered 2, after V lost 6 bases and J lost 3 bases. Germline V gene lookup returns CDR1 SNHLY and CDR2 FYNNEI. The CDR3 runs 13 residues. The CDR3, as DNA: TGTGCCAGCAGAGGGGGCCTCTACAATGAGCAGTTCTTC. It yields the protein CASRGGLYNEQFF.

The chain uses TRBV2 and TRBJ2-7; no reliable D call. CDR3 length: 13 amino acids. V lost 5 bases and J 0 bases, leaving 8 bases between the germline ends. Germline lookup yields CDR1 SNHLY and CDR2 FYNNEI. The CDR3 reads CASSLVPSYEQYF. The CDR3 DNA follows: TGTGCCAGCAGTCTAGTCCCCTCCTACGAGCAGTACTTC. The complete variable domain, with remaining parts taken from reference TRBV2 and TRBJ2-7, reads EPEVTQTPSHQVTQMGQEVILRCVPISNHLYFYWYRQILGQKVEFLVSFYNNEISEKSEIFDDQFSVERPDGSNFTLKIRSTKLEDSAMYFCASSLVPSYEQYFGPGTRLTVT.

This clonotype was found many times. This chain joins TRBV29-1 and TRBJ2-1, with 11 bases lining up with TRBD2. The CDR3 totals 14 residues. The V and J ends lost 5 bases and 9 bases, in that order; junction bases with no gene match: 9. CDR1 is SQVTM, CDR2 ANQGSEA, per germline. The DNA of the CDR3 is TGCAGCGTTAATAGCGGGAGGGCCTACGGTGAGCAGTTCTTC. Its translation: CSVNSGRAYGEQFF.

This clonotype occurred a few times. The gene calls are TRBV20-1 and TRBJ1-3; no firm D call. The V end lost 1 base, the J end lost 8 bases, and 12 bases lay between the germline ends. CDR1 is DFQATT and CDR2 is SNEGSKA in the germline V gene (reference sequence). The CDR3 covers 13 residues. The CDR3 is CSARGGGRDTIYF. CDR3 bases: TGCAGTGCTAGAGGGGGAGGCCGGGACACCATATATTTT.

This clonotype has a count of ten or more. The CDR3 DNA reads TGTGCCAGCAGCAAGGGCGGGACAGGGGAAGATGAGCAGTTCTTC. Protein product: CASSKGGTGEDEQFF. The chain is built from TRBV14 and TRBJ2-1; 10 nucleotides match TRBD1. V trimming: 5 bases; J trimming: 8 bases; junction bases outside the gene matches: 9. The CDR3 loop spans 15 amino acids. Germline V CDR1 and CDR2: SGHDN, FVKESK.

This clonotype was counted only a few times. The CDR3, as DNA: TGCAGTGCTAGAGATAGTGGACTAGCGGCGGTTTTGGAGACCCAGTACTTC. This encodes CSARDSGLAAVLETQYF. The chain uses TRBV20-1 and TRBJ2-5; TRBD2 aligns across 10 bases. With V trimmed by 0 bases and J by 5 bases, 12 bases remained unmatched. The germline CDR1 and CDR2 sequences are DFQATT and SNEGSKA (reference sequence). CDR3 length: 17 residues.

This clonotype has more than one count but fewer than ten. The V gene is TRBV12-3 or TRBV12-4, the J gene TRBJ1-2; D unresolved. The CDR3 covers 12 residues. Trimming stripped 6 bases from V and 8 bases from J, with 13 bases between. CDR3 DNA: TGTGCCAGCAGCCCTAATCATTTAGGCTACACCTTC. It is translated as CASSPNHLGYTF.

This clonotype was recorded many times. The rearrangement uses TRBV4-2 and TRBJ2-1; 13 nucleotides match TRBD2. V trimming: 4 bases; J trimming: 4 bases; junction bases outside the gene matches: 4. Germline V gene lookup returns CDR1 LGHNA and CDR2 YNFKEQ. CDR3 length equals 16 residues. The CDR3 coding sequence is TGTGCCAGCAGCCCGGGACTAGCGGGATCTTACAATGAGCAGTTCTTC. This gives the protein CASSPGLAGSYNEQFF.

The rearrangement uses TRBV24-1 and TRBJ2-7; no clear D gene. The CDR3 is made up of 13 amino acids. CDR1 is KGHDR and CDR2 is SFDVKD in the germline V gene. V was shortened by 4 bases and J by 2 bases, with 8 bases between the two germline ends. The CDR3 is CATSEPDTYEQYF. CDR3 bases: TGTGCCACCAGTGAGCCAGACACCTACGAGCAGTACTTC.

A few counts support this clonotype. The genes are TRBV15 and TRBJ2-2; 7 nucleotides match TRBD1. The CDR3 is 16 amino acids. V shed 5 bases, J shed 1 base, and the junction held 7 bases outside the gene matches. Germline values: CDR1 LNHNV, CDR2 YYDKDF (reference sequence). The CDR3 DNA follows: TGTGCCACCAGCGGATTATGGACAGGGAACACCGGGGAGCTGTTTTTT. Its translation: CATSGLWTGNTGELFF. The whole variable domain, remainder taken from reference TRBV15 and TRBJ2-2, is DAMVIQNPRYQVTQFGKPVTLSCSQTLNHNVMYWYQQKSSQAPKLLFHYYDKDFNNEADTPDNFQSRRPNTSFCFLDIRSPGLGDTAMYLCATSGLWTGNTGELFFGEGSRLTVL.

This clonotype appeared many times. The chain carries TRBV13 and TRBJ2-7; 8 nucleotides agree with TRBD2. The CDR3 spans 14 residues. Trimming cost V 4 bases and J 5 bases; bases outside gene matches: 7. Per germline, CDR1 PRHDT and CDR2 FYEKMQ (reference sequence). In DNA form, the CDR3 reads TGTGCCAGCAGCTCGGGACTAGGTGTCGACGAGCAGTACTTC. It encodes CASSSGLGVDEQYF.

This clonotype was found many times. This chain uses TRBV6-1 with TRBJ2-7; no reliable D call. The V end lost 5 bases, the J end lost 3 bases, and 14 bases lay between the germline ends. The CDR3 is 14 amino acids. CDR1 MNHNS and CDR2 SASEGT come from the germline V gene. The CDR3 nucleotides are TGTGCCAGCAGTTTTTCTGGCGCCGACTACGAGCAGTACTTC. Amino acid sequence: CASSFSGADYEQYF.

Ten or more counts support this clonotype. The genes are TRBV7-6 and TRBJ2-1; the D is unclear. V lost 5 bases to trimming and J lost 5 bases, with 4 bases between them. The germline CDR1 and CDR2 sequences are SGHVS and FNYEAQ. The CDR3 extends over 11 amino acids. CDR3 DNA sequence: TGTGCCAGCAGCCCCCACAATGAGCAGTTCTTC. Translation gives CASSPHNEQFF.

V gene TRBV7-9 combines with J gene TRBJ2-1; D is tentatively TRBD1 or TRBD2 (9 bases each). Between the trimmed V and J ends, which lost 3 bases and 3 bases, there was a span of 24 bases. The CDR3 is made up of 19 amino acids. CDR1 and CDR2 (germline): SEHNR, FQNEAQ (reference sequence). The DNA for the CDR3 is TGTGCCAGCAGCTTGACAGGGGGTGGCAGCGGGAGGCTCTACAATGAGCAGTTCTTC. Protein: CASSLTGGGSGRLYNEQFF.

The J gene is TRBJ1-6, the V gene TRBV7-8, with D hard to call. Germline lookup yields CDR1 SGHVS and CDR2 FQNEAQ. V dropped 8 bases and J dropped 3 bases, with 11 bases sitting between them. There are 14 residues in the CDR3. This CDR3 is CASQRAGYNSPLHF. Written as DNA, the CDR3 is TGTGCCAGCCAAAGGGCGGGCTATAATTCACCCCTCCACTTT.

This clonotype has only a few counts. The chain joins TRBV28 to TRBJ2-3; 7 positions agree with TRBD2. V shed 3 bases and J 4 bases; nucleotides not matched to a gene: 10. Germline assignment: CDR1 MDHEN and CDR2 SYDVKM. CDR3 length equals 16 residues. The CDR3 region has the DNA TGTGCCAGCAGTTTGCTTTCGGGAGGTTCAGCAGATACGCAGTATTTT. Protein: CASSLLSGGSADTQYF.

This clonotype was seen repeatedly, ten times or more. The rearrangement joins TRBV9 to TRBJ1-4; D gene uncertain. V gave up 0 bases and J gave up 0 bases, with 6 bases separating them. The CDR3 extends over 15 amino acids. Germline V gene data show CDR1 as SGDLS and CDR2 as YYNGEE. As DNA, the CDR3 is TGTGCCAGCAGCGTAGGGGTAGCAACTAATGAAAAACTGTTTTTT. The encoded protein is CASSVGVATNEKLFF.

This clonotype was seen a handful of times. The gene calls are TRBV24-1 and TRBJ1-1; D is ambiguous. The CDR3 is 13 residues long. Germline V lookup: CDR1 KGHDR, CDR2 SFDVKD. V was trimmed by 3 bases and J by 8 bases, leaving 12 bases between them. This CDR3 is CATSDHDGTEAFF. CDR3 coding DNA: TGTGCCACCAGTGATCACGACGGAACCGAAGCTTTCTTT.

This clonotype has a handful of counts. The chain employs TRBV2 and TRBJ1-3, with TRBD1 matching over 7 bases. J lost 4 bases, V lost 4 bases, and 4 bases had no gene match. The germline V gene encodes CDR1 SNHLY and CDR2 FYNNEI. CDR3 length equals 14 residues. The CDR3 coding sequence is TGTGCCAGCAGTGGAGGGGGCGACGGAAACACCATATATTTT. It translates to CASSGGGDGNTIYF.

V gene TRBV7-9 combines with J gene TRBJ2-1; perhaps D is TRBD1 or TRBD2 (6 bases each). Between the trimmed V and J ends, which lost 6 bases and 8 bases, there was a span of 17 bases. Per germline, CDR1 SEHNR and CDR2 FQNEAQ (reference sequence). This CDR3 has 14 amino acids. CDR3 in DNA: TGTGCCAGCAGTTCCCGGGACAAGCGGGATGAGCAGTTCTTC. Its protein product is CASSSRDKRDEQFF.

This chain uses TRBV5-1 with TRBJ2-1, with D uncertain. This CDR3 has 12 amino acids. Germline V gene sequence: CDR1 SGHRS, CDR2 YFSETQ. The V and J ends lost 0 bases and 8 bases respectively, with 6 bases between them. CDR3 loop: CASSLAVHEQFF. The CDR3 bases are TGCGCCAGCAGCTTGGCCGTTCATGAGCAGTTCTTC.

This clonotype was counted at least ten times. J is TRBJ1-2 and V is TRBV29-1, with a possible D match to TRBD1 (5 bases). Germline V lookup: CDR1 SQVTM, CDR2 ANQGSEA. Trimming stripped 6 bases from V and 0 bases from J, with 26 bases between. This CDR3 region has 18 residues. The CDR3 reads CSVHKAGVEGRANYGYTF. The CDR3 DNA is TGCAGCGTCCACAAAGCGGGGGTCGAGGGGCGAGCTAACTATGGCTACACCTTC.